The rows below give T cell receptor beta chains drawn from one sample of a study of T cell responses to AZD1222 COVID-19 vaccine. Measured with immunoSEQ multiplex PCR; TCRdb has only the in-frame clones, and not every one. The sample holds more than 90,000 clones, roughly 86% seen once. Sample: peripheral blood, taken 28 days after the second AZD1222 dose. These receptor sequences come from an adult who received the AZD1222 COVID-19 vaccine. CDR3s leave out the opening cysteine and the closing phenylalanine or tryptophan.

v_gene: TRBV19
j_gene: TRBJ1-4
CDR3aa: ASNKGRTEDEKLF

v_gene: TRBV19
j_gene: TRBJ1-4
CDR3aa: ASSRAGTNEKLF

v_gene: TRBV5-6
j_gene: TRBJ2-7
CDR3aa: ASSLLPGFPYEQY

v_gene: TRBV6-5
j_gene: TRBJ1-3
CDR3aa: ASSSGSSGSGNTIY

v_gene: TRBV3-1/TRBV3-2
j_gene: TRBJ2-7
CDR3aa: ASSQGGTGGEQY

v_gene: TRBV6-1
j_gene: TRBJ1-4
CDR3aa: ASSETTDQGEKLF

v_gene: TRBV5-1
j_gene: TRBJ1-1
CDR3aa: ASSGGQGSLINTEAF

v_gene: TRBV11-3
j_gene: TRBJ1-1
CDR3aa: ASSLGPPNTEAF

v_gene: TRBV7-2
j_gene: TRBJ1-5
CDR3aa: ASSPQSNQPQH

v_gene: TRBV7-2
j_gene: TRBJ2-5
CDR3aa: ASSLGGSTEETQY

v_gene: TRBV20-1
j_gene: TRBJ2-3
CDR3aa: SASPGTRADTQY

v_gene: TRBV12-5
j_gene: TRBJ2-2
CDR3aa: ASGLLGNTGELF

v_gene: TRBV5-6
j_gene: TRBJ2-1
CDR3aa: ASSSLGAHNEQF

v_gene: TRBV5-1
j_gene: TRBJ2-2
CDR3aa: ASSLQAGSTGELF

v_gene: TRBV4-2
j_gene: TRBJ2-5
CDR3aa: ASSQDLGGETQY